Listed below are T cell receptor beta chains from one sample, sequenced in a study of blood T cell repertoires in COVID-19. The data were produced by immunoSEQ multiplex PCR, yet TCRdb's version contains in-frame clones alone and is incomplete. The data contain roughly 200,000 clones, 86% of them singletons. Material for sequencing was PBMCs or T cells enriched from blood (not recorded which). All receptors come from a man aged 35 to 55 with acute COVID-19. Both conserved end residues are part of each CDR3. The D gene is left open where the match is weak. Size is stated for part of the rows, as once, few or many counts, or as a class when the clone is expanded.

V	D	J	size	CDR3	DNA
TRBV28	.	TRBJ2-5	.	CASSLRRYQETQYF	TGTGCCAGCAGTTTACGGAGGTACCAAGAGACCCAGTACTTC
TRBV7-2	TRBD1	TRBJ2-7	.	CASSLNDRGLYEQYF	TGTGCCAGCAGCTTAAACGACAGGGGGCTTTACGAGCAGTACTTC
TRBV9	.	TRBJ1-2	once	CASSAGQRGGYTF	TGTGCCAGCAGCGCCGGACAGAGGGGCGGCTACACCTTC
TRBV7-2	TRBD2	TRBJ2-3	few	CASSRTSGRMTDTQYF	TGTGCCAGCAGCCGGACTAGCGGGAGGATGACAGATACGCAGTATTTT
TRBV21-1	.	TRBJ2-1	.	CASSKARVRSYNEQFF	TGTGCCAGCAGCAAAGCGCGGGTTAGGTCCTACAATGAGCAGTTCTTC
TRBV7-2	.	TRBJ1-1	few	CASSPTGTMNTEAFF	TGTGCCAGCAGCCCCACCGGGACAATGAACACTGAAGCTTTCTTT
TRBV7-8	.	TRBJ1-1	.	CASSSRMNTEAFF	TGTGCCAGCAGCTCGCGGATGAACACTGAAGCTTTCTTT
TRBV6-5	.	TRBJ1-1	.	CASSSTGTFAEAFF	TGTGCCAGCAGTTCCACAGGGACCTTCGCTGAAGCTTTCTTT
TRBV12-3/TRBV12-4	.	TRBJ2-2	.	CASSQVGGELFF	TGTGCCAGCAGTCAGGTGGGCGGGGAGCTGTTTTTT
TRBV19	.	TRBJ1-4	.	CASGQTNEKLFF	TGTGCCAGTGGACAGACTAATGAAAAACTGTTTTTT
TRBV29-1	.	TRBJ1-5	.	CSVSDTTNSNQPQHF	TGCAGCGTATCGGACACAACAAATAGCAATCAGCCCCAGCATTTT
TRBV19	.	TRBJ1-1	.	CASSMPRDRFKAFF	TGTGCCAGTAGTATGCCAAGAGACAGGTTTAAAGCTTTCTTT
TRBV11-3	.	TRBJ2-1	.	CASSTPLERDNEQFF	TGTGCCAGCAGCACCCCCCTCGAGCGAGACAATGAGCAGTTCTTC
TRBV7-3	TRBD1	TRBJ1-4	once	CASSLAGGEKLFF	TGTGCCAGCAGCTTAGCAGGGGGGGAAAAACTGTTTTTT
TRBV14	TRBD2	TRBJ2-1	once	CASSHSGSEQFF	TGTGCCAGCAGCCACAGCGGGAGTGAGCAGTTCTTC
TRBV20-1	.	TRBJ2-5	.	CSASTGRGWEETQYF	TGCAGTGCTAGTACCGGCAGGGGTTGGGAAGAGACCCAGTACTTC
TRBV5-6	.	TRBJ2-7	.	CASSLGLNNYEQYF	TGTGCCAGCAGCTTGGGCCTGAACAACTACGAGCAGTACTTC
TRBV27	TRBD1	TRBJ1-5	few	CASRRDRISNQPQHF	TGTGCCAGCAGAAGGGACAGGATTAGCAATCAGCCCCAGCATTTT
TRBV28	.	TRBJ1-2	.	CASSLAQGRGYTF	TGTGCCAGCAGTCTAGCACAGGGTCGCGGCTACACCTTC
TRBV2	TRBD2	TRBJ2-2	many	CASIIAGETGELFF	TGTGCCAGCATCATAGCGGGAGAAACCGGGGAGCTGTTTTTT
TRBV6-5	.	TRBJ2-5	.	CASSYARQETQYF	TGTGCCAGCAGTTACGCTAGACAAGAGACCCAGTACTTC
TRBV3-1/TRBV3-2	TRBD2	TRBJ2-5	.	CASSQGLAEETQYF	TGTGCCAGCAGCCAGGGACTAGCGGAAGAGACCCAGTACTTC
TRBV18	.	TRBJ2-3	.	CASSRSGGDTQYF	TGTGCCAGCTCGAGGTCCGGGGGAGATACGCAGTATTTT
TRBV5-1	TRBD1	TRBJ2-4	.	CASSTGQGPDIQYF	TGCGCCAGCAGCACCGGACAGGGTCCGGACATTCAGTACTTC
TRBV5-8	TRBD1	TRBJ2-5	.	CASSSRDRMLKTQYF	TGTGCCAGCAGCTCCCGGGACAGGATGTTGAAGACCCAGTACTTC
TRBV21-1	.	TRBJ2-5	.	CAPVEDRGAKTQYF	TGTGCCCCCGTTGAGGACAGGGGAGCGAAGACCCAGTACTTC
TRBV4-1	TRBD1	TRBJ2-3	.	CASSQDGNQGVDTQYF	TGCGCCAGCAGCCAAGACGGTAACCAGGGGGTAGATACGCAGTATTTT
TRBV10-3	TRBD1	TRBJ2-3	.	CAIGGTGAPDTQYF	TGTGCCATCGGGGGGACAGGGGCCCCAGATACGCAGTATTTT
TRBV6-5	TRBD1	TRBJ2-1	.	CATRPRQGSYNEQFF	TGTGCCACCAGGCCTAGACAGGGTTCCTACAATGAGCAGTTCTTC